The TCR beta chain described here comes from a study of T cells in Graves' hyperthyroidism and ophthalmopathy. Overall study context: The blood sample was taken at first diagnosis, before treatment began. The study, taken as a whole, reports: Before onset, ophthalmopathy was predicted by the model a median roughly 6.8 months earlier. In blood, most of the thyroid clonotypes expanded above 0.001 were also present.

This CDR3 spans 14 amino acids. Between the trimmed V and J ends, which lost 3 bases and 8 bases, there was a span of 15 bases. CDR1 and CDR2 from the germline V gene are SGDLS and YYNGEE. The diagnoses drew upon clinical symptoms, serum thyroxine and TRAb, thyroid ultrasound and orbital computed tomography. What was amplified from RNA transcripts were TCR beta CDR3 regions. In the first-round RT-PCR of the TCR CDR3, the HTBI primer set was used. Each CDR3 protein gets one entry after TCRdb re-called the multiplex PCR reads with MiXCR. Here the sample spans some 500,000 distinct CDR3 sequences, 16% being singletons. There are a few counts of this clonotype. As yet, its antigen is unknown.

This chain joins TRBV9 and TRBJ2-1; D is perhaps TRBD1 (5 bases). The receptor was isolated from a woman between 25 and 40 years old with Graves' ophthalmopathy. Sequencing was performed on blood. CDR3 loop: CASSAREDIHEQFF. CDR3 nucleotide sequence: TGTGCCAGCAGCGCTCGCGAGGACATCCATGAGCAGTTCTTC. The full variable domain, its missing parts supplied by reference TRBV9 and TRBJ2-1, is DSGVTQTPKHLITATGQRVTLRCSPRSGDLSVYWYQQSLDQGLQFLIQYYNGEERAKGNILERFSAQQFPDLHSELNLSSLELGDSALYFCASSAREDIHEQFFGPGTRLTVL.